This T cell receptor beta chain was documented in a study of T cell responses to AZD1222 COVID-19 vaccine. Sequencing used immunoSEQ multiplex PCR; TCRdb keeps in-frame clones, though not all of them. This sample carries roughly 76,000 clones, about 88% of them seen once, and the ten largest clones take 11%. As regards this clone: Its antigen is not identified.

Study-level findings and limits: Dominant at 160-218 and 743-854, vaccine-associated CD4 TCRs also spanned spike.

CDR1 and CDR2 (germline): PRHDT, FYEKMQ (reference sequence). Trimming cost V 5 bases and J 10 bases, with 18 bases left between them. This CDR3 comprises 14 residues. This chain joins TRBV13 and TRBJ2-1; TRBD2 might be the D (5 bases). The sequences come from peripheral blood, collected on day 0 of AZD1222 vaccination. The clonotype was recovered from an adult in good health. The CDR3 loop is CASSNGLLALEQFF. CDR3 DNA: TGTGCCAGCAGCAATGGGCTCCTAGCACTAGAGCAGTTCTTC.